Listed below are T cell receptor beta chains from one sample, sequenced in a study of blood T cell repertoires in COVID-19. Assay: immunoSEQ multiplex PCR; the TCRdb copy retains only in-frame clones and omits some. In the table there are fewer than 150,000 clones, around 78% of which are singletons. Material: peripheral blood. Every receptor here comes from a human donor in a cohort sampled during active COVID-19. Both conserved end residues are part of each CDR3. A D gene is named only where the DNA matches it firmly. Expanded clones are given a class, and other clones once, few, many or no size at all.

V gene,J gene,clone size,D gene,CDR3 DNA,CDR3 protein
TRBV15,TRBJ1-5,NA,TRBD1,TGTGCCACCAGAAGGGACAGGGCGGGGAATCAGCCCCAGCATTTT,CATRRDRAGNQPQHF
TRBV6-2/TRBV6-3,TRBJ2-7,NA,NA,TGTGCCAGCAGTTTGGACGGGAGCTCCTACGAGCAGTACTTC,CASSLDGSSYEQYF
TRBV5-1,TRBJ1-6,few,TRBD1,TGCGCCAGCAGCTCCCAGGGGGACAATTCACCCCTCCACTTT,CASSSQGDNSPLHF
TRBV7-9,TRBJ2-3,once,NA,TGTGCCAGCAGGACACTACAGGGGTACGGAGGGACAGATACGCAGTATTTT,CASRTLQGYGGTDTQYF
TRBV30,TRBJ2-7,NA,NA,TGTGCCGCTCAAGAGGAGACAGCGAGCCTCTACGAGCAGTACTTC,CAAQEETASLYEQYF
TRBV21-1,TRBJ1-2,NA,NA,TGTGCCAGCAGCACAAAGACAGAATACTATGGCTACACCTTC,CASSTKTEYYGYTF
TRBV3-1/TRBV3-2,TRBJ1-3,NA,NA,TGTGCCAGCAGCCAAGATCAAACAGGGAAAGGAAACACCATATATTTT,CASSQDQTGKGNTIYF
TRBV5-5,TRBJ1-4,NA,NA,TGTGCCAGCAGTCCCCGAGGCCACCCTAATGAAAAACTGTTTTTT,CASSPRGHPNEKLFF
TRBV19,TRBJ2-2,NA,NA,TGTGCCAGTAGGTGGAGGCCGGCGGGATCCGGGGAGCTGTTTTTT,CASRWRPAGSGELFF
TRBV6-5,TRBJ1-3,few,TRBD1,TGTGCCAGCAGTCCCAGGACAGGGGGCCGAAACACCATATATTTT,CASSPRTGGRNTIYF
TRBV7-9,TRBJ1-1,NA,TRBD1,TGTGCCAGCAGCCCAATCCCCGGGACAGGGAACACTGAAGCTTTCTTT,CASSPIPGTGNTEAFF
TRBV11-2,TRBJ2-5,NA,NA,TGTGCCAGCAGCCGCGGTGGGACTCCGTACTTC,CASSRGGTPYF
TRBV5-5,TRBJ1-1,NA,NA,TGTGCCAGCAGCTTCGAGAAGAACACTGAAGCTTTCTTT,CASSFEKNTEAFF
TRBV15,TRBJ1-5,NA,NA,TGTGCCACCAGCAGAGAGAGCCGGCCCCAGCATTTT,CATSRESRPQHF
TRBV11-3,TRBJ2-7,once,NA,TGTGCCAGCAGCACCGCCCCGACGGGCGAGCAGTACTTC,CASSTAPTGEQYF
TRBV5-4,TRBJ1-2,NA,TRBD1,TGTGCCAGCAGCCATTCAGGGGGCGGTGGCTACACCTTC,CASSHSGGGGYTF
TRBV5-1,TRBJ2-5,few,NA,TGCGCCAGCAGCGCCAGTGAAGAGACCCAGTACTTC,CASSASEETQYF
TRBV7-6,TRBJ2-2,NA,TRBD2,TGTGCCAGCAGCTTAGACGGGGGGATCGGCGGGGAGCTGTTTTTT,CASSLDGGIGGELFF
TRBV4-1,TRBJ2-7,few,NA,TGCGCCAGCAGCCAAGCGACGACACGGCGCGAGCAGTACTTC,CASSQATTRREQYF
TRBV6-5,TRBJ2-7,NA,NA,NA,CASSSGQGKYEQYF
TRBV6-5,TRBJ2-6,NA,NA,TGTGCCAGCAGCCTAGGACATCCCGGGGCCAACGTCCTGACTTTC,CASSLGHPGANVLTF
TRBV6-5,TRBJ2-7,NA,NA,TGTGCCAGCAGTTACTCGCCAGGATCCTACGAGCAGTACTTC,CASSYSPGSYEQYF
TRBV5-1,TRBJ1-2,NA,NA,TGCGCCAGCTCTTTGGACACACCCTATGGCTACACCTTC,CASSLDTPYGYTF
TRBV6-5,TRBJ2-7,few,TRBD1,TGTGCCAGCAGTTACCGCCGGACAGGAGGCTACGAGCAGTACTTC,CASSYRRTGGYEQYF
TRBV9,TRBJ2-7,NA,TRBD1,TGTGCCAGCAGCTTGGGACAGGGCTACGAGCAGTACTTC,CASSLGQGYEQYF
TRBV7-8,TRBJ1-1,NA,NA,TGTGCCAGCAGCCCCTGGGCCTTGAACACTGAAGCTTTCTTT,CASSPWALNTEAFF
TRBV9,TRBJ2-5,NA,TRBD2,TGTGCCAGCAGCCAAGGTCTAGCGGGGGGAGGCGAGACCCAGTACTTC,CASSQGLAGGGETQYF
TRBV9,TRBJ2-7,NA,NA,TGTGCCAGCAGCGTAACCGGGGGAGGGGGCGAGCAGTACTTC,CASSVTGGGGEQYF
TRBV5-4,TRBJ1-1,few,TRBD1,TGTGCCAGCAGCTTGGAGGGGGCACGGAACACTGAAGCTTTCTTT,CASSLEGARNTEAFF
TRBV6-5,TRBJ1-2,NA,NA,TGTGCCAGCAGTAAAACCACAGGGCTCGGCGGCTACACCTTC,CASSKTTGLGGYTF
TRBV5-1,TRBJ1-2,NA,TRBD1,TGCGCCAGCAGCTTTGACAGGGTTGGCTCTGGCTACACCTTC,CASSFDRVGSGYTF
TRBV18,TRBJ1-1,NA,TRBD1,TGTGCCAGCTCACCACCCGGGACAGGGAACACTGAAGCTTTCTTT,CASSPPGTGNTEAFF
TRBV18,TRBJ2-5,NA,TRBD1,TGTGCCAGCTCAAGACAGGGCCAAGAGACCCAGTACTTC,CASSRQGQETQYF
TRBV28,TRBJ1-2,NA,NA,TGTGCCAGCAGTTTAGAGGGGGAACATGGCTACACCTTC,CASSLEGEHGYTF
TRBV7-9,TRBJ1-4,NA,NA,TGTGCCAGCAGCCCCCCGGGGGCAACTAATGAAAAACTGTTTTTT,CASSPPGATNEKLFF
TRBV6-6,TRBJ2-1,NA,TRBD2,TGTGCCAGCAGCGAGCGCGGGGGGGCCATCGATGAGCAGTTCTTC,CASSERGGAIDEQFF
TRBV6-5,TRBJ1-2,NA,NA,TGTGCCAGCAGTTACATGGGCAGGGTGTACACCTTC,CASSYMGRVYTF
TRBV15,TRBJ2-5,few,NA,TGTGCCACCAGCAGAGGCCTAGAGGAGACCCAGTACTTC,CATSRGLEETQYF
TRBV6-5,TRBJ2-7,NA,NA,TGTGCCAGCAAATGGACAGCGGCCGGCGAGCAGTACTTC,CASKWTAAGEQYF
TRBV7-9,TRBJ1-2,NA,TRBD1,TGTGCCAGCAGCCCCCCCCTCGGACAGGGGAGGGGTCACTACACCTTC,CASSPPLGQGRGHYTF